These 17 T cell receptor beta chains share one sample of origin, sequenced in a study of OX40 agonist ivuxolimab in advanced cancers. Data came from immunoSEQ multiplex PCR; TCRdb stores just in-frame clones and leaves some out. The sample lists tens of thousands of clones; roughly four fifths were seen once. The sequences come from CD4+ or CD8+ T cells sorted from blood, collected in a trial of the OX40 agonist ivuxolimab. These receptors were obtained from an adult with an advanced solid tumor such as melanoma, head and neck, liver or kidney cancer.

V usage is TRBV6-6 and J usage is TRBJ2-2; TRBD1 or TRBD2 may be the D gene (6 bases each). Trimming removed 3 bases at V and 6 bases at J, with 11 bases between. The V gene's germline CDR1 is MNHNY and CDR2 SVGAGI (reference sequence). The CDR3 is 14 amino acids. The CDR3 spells CASSYYREAGELFF. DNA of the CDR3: TGTGCCAGCAGTTATTACAGGGAGGCCGGGGAGCTGTTTTTT.

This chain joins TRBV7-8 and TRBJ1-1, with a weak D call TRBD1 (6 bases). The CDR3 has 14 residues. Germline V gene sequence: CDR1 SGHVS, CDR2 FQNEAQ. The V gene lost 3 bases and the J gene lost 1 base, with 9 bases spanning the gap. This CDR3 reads CASSFGGENTEAFF. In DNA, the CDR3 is TGTGCCAGCAGCTTTGGGGGCGAGAACACTGAAGCTTTCTTT.

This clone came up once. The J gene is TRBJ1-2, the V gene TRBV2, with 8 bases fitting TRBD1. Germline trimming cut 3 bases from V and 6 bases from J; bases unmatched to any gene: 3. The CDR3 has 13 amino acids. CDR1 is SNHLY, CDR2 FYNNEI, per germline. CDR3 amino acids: CASSDLGQDGYTF. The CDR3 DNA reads TGTGCCAGCAGTGACCTGGGACAGGATGGCTACACCTTC.

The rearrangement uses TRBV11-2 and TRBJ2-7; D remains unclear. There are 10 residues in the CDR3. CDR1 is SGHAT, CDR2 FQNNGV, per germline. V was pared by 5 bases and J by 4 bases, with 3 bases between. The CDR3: CASSGYEQYF. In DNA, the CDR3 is TGTGCCAGCAGCGGATACGAGCAGTACTTC.

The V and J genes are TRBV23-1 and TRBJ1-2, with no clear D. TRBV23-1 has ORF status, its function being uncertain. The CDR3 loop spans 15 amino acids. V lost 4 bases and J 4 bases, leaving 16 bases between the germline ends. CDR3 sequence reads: CASSRGSLPSYGYTF. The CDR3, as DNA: TGCGCCAGCAGTCGCGGCAGCCTACCTAGCTATGGCTACACCTTC.

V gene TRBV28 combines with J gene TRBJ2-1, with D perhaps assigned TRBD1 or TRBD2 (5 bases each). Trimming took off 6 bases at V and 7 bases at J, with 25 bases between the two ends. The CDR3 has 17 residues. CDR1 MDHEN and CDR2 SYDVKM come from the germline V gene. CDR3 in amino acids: CASSLGARRRDGNEQFF. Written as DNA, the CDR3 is TGTGCCAGCAGCCTTGGGGCGCGGAGGAGAGATGGGAATGAGCAGTTCTTC.

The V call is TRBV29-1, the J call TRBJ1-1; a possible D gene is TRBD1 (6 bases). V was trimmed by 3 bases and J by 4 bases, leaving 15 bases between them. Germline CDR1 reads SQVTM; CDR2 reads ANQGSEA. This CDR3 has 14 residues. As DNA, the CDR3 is TGCAGCGTTGAGCCCAAGGGGGTTAGCACTGAAGCTTTCTTT. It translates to CSVEPKGVSTEAFF.

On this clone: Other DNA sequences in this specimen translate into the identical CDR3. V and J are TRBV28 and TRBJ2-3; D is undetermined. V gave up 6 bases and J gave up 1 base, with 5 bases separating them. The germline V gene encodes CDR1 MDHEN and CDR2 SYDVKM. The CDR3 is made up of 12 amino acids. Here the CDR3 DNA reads TGTGCCAGCAGCCCTCGCACAGATACGCAGTATTTT. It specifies CASSPRTDTQYF.

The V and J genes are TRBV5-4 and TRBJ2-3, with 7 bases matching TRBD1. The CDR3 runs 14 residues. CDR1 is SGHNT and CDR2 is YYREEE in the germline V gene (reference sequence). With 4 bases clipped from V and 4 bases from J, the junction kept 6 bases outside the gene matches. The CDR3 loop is CASSPTGQSDTQYF. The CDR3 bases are TGTGCCAGCAGCCCGACAGGGCAATCAGATACGCAGTATTTT. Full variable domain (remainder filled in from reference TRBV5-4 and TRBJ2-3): ETGVTQSPTHLIKTRGQQVTLRCSSQSGHNTVSWYQQALGQGPQFIFQYYREEENGRGNFPPRFSGLQFPNYSSELNVNALELDDSALYLCASSPTGQSDTQYFGPGTRLTVL.

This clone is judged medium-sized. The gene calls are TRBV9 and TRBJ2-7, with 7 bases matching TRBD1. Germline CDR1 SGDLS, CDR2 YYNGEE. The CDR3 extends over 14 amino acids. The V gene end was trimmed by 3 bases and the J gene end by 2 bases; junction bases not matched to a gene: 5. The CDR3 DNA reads TGTGCCAGCAGCGCGGGACAGCAGCCCTACGAGCAGTACTTC. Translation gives CASSAGQQPYEQYF.

CDR3 protein: CASSDPGTGSYEQYF. In DNA form, the CDR3 reads TGTGCCAGTAGTGACCCCGGGACAGGGTCATACGAGCAGTACTTC. V usage is TRBV19 and J usage is TRBJ2-7; 9 nucleotides match TRBD1. V was pared by 5 bases and J by 4 bases, with 9 bases of the junction left unmatched. Per the germline V gene, CDR1 is LNHDA and CDR2 is SQIVND (reference sequence). CDR3 length equals 15 residues.

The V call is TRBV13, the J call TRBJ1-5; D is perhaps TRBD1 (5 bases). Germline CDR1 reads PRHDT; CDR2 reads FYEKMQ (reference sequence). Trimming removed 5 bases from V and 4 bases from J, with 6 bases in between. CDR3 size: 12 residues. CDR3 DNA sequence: TGTGCCAGCAGCCGACAGAATCAGCCCCAGCATTTT. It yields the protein CASSRQNQPQHF.

CDR3 sequence reads: CASSPTDRGGNTIYF. The CDR3 DNA reads as TGTGCCAGCAGCCCTACGGACAGGGGCGGAAACACCATATATTTT. This chain uses TRBV9 with TRBJ1-3, with 9 bases lining up with TRBD1. CDR1 is SGDLS and CDR2 is YYNGEE in the germline V gene. This CDR3 comprises 15 residues. V dropped 4 bases and J dropped 4; count of bases not matched to a gene: 6.

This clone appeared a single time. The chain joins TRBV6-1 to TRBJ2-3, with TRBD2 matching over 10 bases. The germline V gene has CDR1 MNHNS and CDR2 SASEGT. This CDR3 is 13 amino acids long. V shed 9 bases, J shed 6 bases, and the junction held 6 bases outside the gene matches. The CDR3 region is CARGTSGADTQYF. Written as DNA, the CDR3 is TGTGCCAGGGGCACTAGCGGGGCGGATACGCAGTATTTT.

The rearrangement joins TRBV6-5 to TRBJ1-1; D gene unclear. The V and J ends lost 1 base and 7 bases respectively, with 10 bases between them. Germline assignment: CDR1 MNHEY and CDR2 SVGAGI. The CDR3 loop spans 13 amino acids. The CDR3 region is CASSYFTGFEAFF. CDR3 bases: TGTGCCAGCAGTTACTTTACGGGCTTTGAAGCTTTCTTT.

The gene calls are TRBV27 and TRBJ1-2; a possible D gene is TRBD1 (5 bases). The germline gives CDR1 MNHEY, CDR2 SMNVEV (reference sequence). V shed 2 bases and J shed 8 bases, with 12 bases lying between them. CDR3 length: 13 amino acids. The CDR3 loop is CASSLRAQGGYTF. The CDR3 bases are TGTGCCAGCAGTTTAAGGGCCCAGGGAGGCTACACCTTC.

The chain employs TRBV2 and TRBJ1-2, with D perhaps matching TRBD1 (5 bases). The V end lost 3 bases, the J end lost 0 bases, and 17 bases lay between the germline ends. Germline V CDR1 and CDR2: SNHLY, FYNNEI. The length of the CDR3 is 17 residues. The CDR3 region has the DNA TGTGCCAGCAGTGAGGGGACTTTGGGCAGATCTAACTATGGCTACACCTTC. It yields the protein CASSEGTLGRSNYGYTF.